This T cell receptor (beta chain) was recorded in a study of technical replicates of blood from a few donors. The protocol was immunoSEQ multiplex PCR, while the TCRdb copy is restricted to in-frame clones and leaves out a portion. Here the sample spans about 80,000 clones, 95% to 98% being singletons. Germline CDR1 is MNHEY and CDR2 is SVGAGI. The CDR3 length is 16 residues. V was shortened by 2 bases and J by 1 base, with 11 bases between the two germline ends. The clonotype originates from a human donor in good health. Material for sequencing was T cells isolated from PBMCs. This chain uses TRBV6-5 with TRBJ2-2; a possible D gene is TRBD2 (5 bases). In DNA form, the CDR3 reads TGTGCCAGCAGTTACCCCGACGGACTGAACACCGGGGAGCTGTTTTTT. The encoded protein is CASSYPDGLNTGELFF.